This T cell receptor (beta chain) came from a study of cytomegalovirus exposure and HLA in healthy donors. Points from the study as a whole: Reportedly, diagnosis of cytomegalovirus status by the classifier showed high specificity and sensitivity. In vitro, three CMV-associated chains proved specific for CMV antigens.

The CDR3 loop spans 17 amino acids. The V gene lost 0 bases and the J gene lost 3 bases, with 17 bases spanning the gap. Germline V gene sequence: CDR1 MDHEN, CDR2 SYDVKM. Clones were sequenced by immunoSEQ multiplex PCR, and TCRdb holds only the in-frame ones, with some missing. Seen here are 150,000 or so clones, about nine tenths observed once, and the top ten hold approximately 2.6%. The study drew the donors from its roughly 120-subject validation cohort, separate from the roughly 700-subject first cohort. About this clone itself: Its antigen is not identified.

The chain combines TRBV28 with TRBJ1-1, with D perhaps matching TRBD1 (5 bases). Material for sequencing was PBMCs. The clonotype originates from a man aged 18-30 years in good health and CMV-seropositive. The chain's CDR3 is CASSLWQGGVVDTEAFF. CDR3 coding DNA: TGTGCCAGCAGTTTATGGCAGGGTGGGGTCGTGGACACTGAAGCTTTCTTT.